This is a list of T cell receptor beta chains from one sample in a study of CD8+CD57+ T cells in acquired aplastic anemia. TCRdb used MiXCR to reprocess the reads, holding one entry per CDR3 protein. This sample yields about 210,000 distinct CDR3 sequences, of which around 60% are seen a single time; roughly 29% belongs to the top ten. The sequenced sample consisted of sorted CD4+, CD8+, or CD8+CD57+ T cells (not recorded which) from PBMCs. These TCRs come from a human donor in good health. CDR3s leave out the opening cysteine and the closing phenylalanine or tryptophan. Each record gives: J gene, V gene, CDR3 protein.

>TRBJ2-7|TRBV4-1
ASSQGAGASYEQY
>TRBJ2-7|TRBV30
AWESGTYEQY
>TRBJ1-6|TRBV24-1
APEDRERSPLH
>TRBJ2-1|TRBV15
ATSREVGYEQF
>TRBJ2-6|TRBV15
ATSRVLSSGANVLT
>TRBJ1-4|TRBV3-1
ASSQDSDHEKLF
>TRBJ1-2|TRBV2
ASSETDRGPGGYT
>TRBJ1-1|TRBV6-2/TRBV6-3
ASSYFPRDTEAF
>TRBJ2-1|TRBV3-1
ASSLKRHNEQF
>TRBJ2-7|TRBV6-5
ASSYDEGLEQY
>TRBJ1-1|TRBV6-2/TRBV6-3
ASSSGEWNTEAF
>TRBJ2-3|TRBV29-1
SVEDDGSGGTDTQY
>TRBJ2-5|TRBV7-8
ASSPVAVQETQY
>TRBJ2-7|TRBV3-1
ASSQDSGSYEQY
>TRBJ2-7|TRBV11-2
ASSLGQGLIYEQY
>TRBJ2-7|TRBV19
ASSTPGTGHEQY